This TCR beta chain was sequenced for a study of blood T cell repertoires in COVID-19. Study-level information: PBMCs, B-cell-depleted T cells, or T cells were the source of the cDNA or gDNA that made up the material.

This CDR3 has 14 amino acids. V gave up 1 base and J gave up 2 bases, with 9 bases separating them. Germline V gene lookup returns CDR1 SGHNT and CDR2 YYREEE (reference sequence). Repertoires were generated with immunoSEQ multiplex PCR, while TCRdb's copy carries only in-frame clones and drops some. This table has about 460,000 clones, 80% to 90% appearing once. Participants, about 18 to 95 years old, spanned under 25 US areas. Each participant's cohort was designated according to participant-reported clinical history. Donors in Cohort 3 who had recovered were those with two negative PCRs, healthcare professional clearance, or resolution of their symptoms.

Sequences were obtained from PBMCs or T cells enriched from blood (not recorded which). The gene calls are TRBV5-4 and TRBJ2-5, with a weak D call TRBD2 (5 bases). The TCR comes from a woman aged 55 to 70 who had recovered from COVID-19. This CDR3 reads CASSLSLAQETQYF. The CDR3 DNA sequence: TGTGCCAGCAGCTTGTCTCTAGCTCAAGAGACCCAGTACTTC.